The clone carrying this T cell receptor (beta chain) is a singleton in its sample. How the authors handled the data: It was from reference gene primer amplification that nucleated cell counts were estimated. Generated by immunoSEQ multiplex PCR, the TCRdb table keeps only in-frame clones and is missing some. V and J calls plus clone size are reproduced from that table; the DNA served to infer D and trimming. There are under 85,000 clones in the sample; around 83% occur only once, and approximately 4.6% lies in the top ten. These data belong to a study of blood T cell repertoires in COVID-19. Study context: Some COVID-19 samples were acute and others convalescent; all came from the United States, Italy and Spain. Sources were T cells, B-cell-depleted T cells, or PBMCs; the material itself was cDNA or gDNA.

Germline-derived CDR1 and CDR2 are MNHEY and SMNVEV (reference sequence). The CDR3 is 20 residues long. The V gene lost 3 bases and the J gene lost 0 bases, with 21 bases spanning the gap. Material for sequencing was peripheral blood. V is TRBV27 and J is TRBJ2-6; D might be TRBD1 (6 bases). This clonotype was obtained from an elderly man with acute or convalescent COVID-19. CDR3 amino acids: CASSFLRQVSVNSGANVLTF. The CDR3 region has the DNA TGTGCCAGCAGTTTCCTGAGACAGGTGTCAGTAAACTCTGGGGCCAACGTCCTGACTTTC. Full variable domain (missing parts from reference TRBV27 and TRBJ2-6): EAQVTQNPRYLITVTGKKLTVTCSQNMNHEYMSWYRQDPGLGLRQIYYSMNVEVTDKGDVPEGYKVSRKEKRNFPLILESPSPNQTSLYFCASSFLRQVSVNSGANVLTFGAGSRLTVL.